A single sample is the source of the 8 T cell receptor beta chains below, sequenced in a study of beta chain features in type 1 diabetes. General observations from the study: Shortening that was moderate but significant affected the TCRB CDR3s of Type 1 diabetes patients in all four CD4+ subsets.

All of the isolated RNA was reverse transcribed, so expressed TCRB transcripts were sequenced. Libraries were prepared by immunoSEQ multiplex PCR; TCRdb keeps only in-frame clonotypes and omits some of them. The sample includes around 280,000 clones, approximately 16% seen only once; the top ten take around 0.015%. These receptors have no known antigen. Sequencing used naive CD4+ T cells from blood. The receptors derive from a man younger than 30 with type 1 diabetes.

The chain employs TRBV30 and TRBJ1-5; D perhaps matches TRBD1 (5 bases). The CDR3 runs 12 residues. Trimming pared 2 bases from V and 4 bases from J, leaving 6 bases between. Germline CDR1 GTSNPN, CDR2 SVGIG (reference sequence). As DNA, the CDR3 is TGTGCCTGGAGTAAGGGGAATCAGCCCCAGCATTTT. As protein: CAWSKGNQPQHF.

The chain combines TRBV7-9 with TRBJ2-5; D not certain. This CDR3 is 14 amino acids long. Germline V lookup: CDR1 SEHNR, CDR2 FQNEAQ (reference sequence). V lost 5 bases and J 3 bases, leaving 13 bases between the germline ends. CDR3 sequence: CASSPPSLKETQYF. The CDR3 DNA is TGTGCCAGCAGCCCGCCCAGTTTAAAAGAGACCCAGTACTTC.

This clone was recorded a few times. The chain links TRBV7-2 to TRBJ2-1; 14 positions agree with TRBD2. Losses at the gene ends were 2 bases for V and 7 bases for J; bases not matched to a gene: 7. Germline V gives CDR1 SGHTA, CDR2 FQGNSA. CDR3 length: 17 amino acids. DNA for the CDR3: TGTGCCAGCAGCTTATCCGCGGGACTAGCGGGGGAAAATGAGCAGTTCTTC. Its translation is CASSLSAGLAGENEQFF. The variable domain in full, with the rest retrieved from reference TRBV7-2 and TRBJ2-1, is GAGVSQSPSNKVTEKGKDVELRCDPISGHTALYWYRQSLGQGLEFLIYFQGNSAPDKSGLPSDRFSAERTGGSVSTLTIQRTQQEDSAVYLCASSLSAGLAGENEQFFGPGTRLTVL.

This clone was seen only a few times. The V call is TRBV7-9, the J call TRBJ2-7, with D maybe TRBD1 (8 bases). Trimming removed 6 bases from V and 6 bases from J, with 18 bases in between. Germline-derived CDR1 and CDR2 are SEHNR and FQNEAQ (reference sequence). The CDR3 consists of 14 residues. The CDR3 loop is CASSWSGGGSEQYF. Here the CDR3 DNA reads TGTGCCAGCAGTTGGTCAGGGGGCGGGAGCGAGCAGTACTTC.

This clone was seen only a few times. V and J are TRBV10-3 and TRBJ2-6; 8 nucleotides match TRBD2. J lost 0 bases, V lost 10 bases, and 2 bases had no gene match. Germline V gene lookup returns CDR1 ENHRY and CDR2 SYGVKD. This CDR3 is 14 amino acids long. This CDR3 reads CATRGGSGANVLTF. The CDR3 region has the DNA TGTGCCACCCGGGGGGGCTCTGGGGCCAACGTCCTGACTTTC.

This clone was recorded a few times. This chain uses TRBV4-1 with TRBJ2-4; 10 bases match TRBD2. The germline CDR1 and CDR2 sequences are MGHRA and YSYEKL. The CDR3 loop spans 14 amino acids. V gave up 3 bases and J gave up 9 bases; unmatched junction bases: 5. CDR3 protein: CASSHHGTSAIQYF. The DNA of the CDR3 is TGCGCCAGCAGCCACCACGGGACTAGCGCCATTCAGTACTTC.

The chain uses TRBV18 and TRBJ2-7; TRBD2 agrees at 14 bases. From germline, CDR1 is KGHSH and CDR2 LQKENI. The CDR3 has 17 amino acids. V lost 2 bases to trimming and J lost 6 bases; unmatched junction nucleotides: 9. CDR3: CASSPSEGLAGVSEQYF. The DNA of the CDR3 is TGTGCCAGCTCACCAAGCGAGGGACTAGCGGGAGTCAGCGAGCAGTACTTC.

The gene calls are TRBV18 and TRBJ2-2; 9 bases match TRBD2. The CDR3 runs to 14 residues. Germline CDR1 and CDR2: KGHSH and LQKENI. V lost 3 bases to trimming and J lost 9 bases; unmatched junction nucleotides: 5. This chain's CDR3 is CASSPGTSIWELFF. CDR3 sequence (DNA): TGTGCCAGCTCACCCGGGACTAGCATCTGGGAGCTGTTTTTT.